Below are 21 T cell receptor beta chains sequenced from a single sample in a study of cytomegalovirus exposure and HLA in healthy donors. The PCR used 60 Vbeta and 13 Jbeta primers. The data were produced by immunoSEQ multiplex PCR, yet TCRdb's version contains in-frame clones alone and is incomplete. The top ten clones hold approximately 5% of a sample with approximately 85,000 clones, approximately 60% of them seen once. The material sequenced was PBMCs. The receptors were gathered from a woman in her 30s in good health and CMV-seropositive.

CDR3 nucleotide sequence: TGCGCCAGCAGCGCCCACAGGGTAGAAGGCTATGGCTACACCTTC. Translated: CASSAHRVEGYGYTF. The gene calls are TRBV5-1 and TRBJ1-2; D is perhaps TRBD1 (6 bases). Between the trimmed V and J ends, which lost 4 bases and 4 bases, there was a span of 17 bases. Germline V gene data show CDR1 as SGHRS and CDR2 as YFSETQ. The CDR3 runs to 15 residues.

The chain combines TRBV19 with TRBJ1-1, with 9 bases lining up with TRBD1. The junction had 13 bases not matched to a gene; V was cut back by 10 bases and J by 1 base. This CDR3 is built from 16 residues. Germline values: CDR1 LNHDA, CDR2 SQIVND (reference sequence). CDR3 in DNA: TGTGCCACCTCGTTGGGACAGGGAATCGCGAACACTGAAGCTTTCTTT. The encoded protein is CATSLGQGIANTEAFF.

This chain uses TRBV10-2 with TRBJ1-2; weak D call: TRBD1 (5 bases). This CDR3 has 14 amino acids. Trimming took off 9 bases at V and 4 bases at J, with 18 bases between the two ends. Germline CDR1 reads WSHSY; CDR2 reads SAAADI. CDR3 DNA sequence: TGCGCCAGAGACACTTTTGACAGCCTCTATGGCTACACCTTC. Its translation: CARDTFDSLYGYTF.

The chain couples TRBV7-8 to TRBJ1-2; no clear D. The length of the CDR3 is 16 residues. V shed 6 bases and J shed 7 bases, with 24 bases lying between them. Germline values: CDR1 SGHVS, CDR2 FQNEAQ. In nucleotides, the CDR3 is TGTGCCAGCAGTTTATTGACATCCCCTCTTCTATCTGGCTACACCTTC. Translation: CASSLLTSPLLSGYTF.

This clone was observed a handful of times. This chain joins TRBV28 and TRBJ2-7; 9 nucleotides match TRBD2. After removal of 5 bases from V and 4 bases from J, the junction contained 9 bases not matched to a gene. The germline CDR1 and CDR2 sequences are MDHEN and SYDVKM. There are 15 residues in the CDR3. CDR3 region: CASSTGTAGGYEQYF. The CDR3 bases are TGTGCCAGCAGTACCGGGACCGCGGGGGGGTACGAGCAGTACTTC. The whole variable domain, filled in from reference TRBV28 and TRBJ2-7, reads DVKVTQSSRYLVKRTGEKVFLECVQDMDHENMFWYRQDPGLGLRLIYFSYDVKMKEKGDIPEGYSVSREKKERFSLILESASTNQTSMYLCASSTGTAGGYEQYFGPGTRLTVT.

V is TRBV28 and J is TRBJ1-1; D is perhaps TRBD1 (5 bases). The CDR3 is 15 residues long. The germline V gene has CDR1 MDHEN and CDR2 SYDVKM. Between the trimmed V and J ends, which lost 3 bases and 4 bases, there was a span of 15 bases. The CDR3 here is CASSFVGRASTEAFF. DNA for the CDR3: TGTGCCAGCAGTTTTGTTGGCAGGGCGAGCACTGAAGCTTTCTTT.

This clone has just a few counts. J is TRBJ1-4 and V is TRBV5-1; 7 bases are a match to TRBD1. V lost 4 bases, J lost 4 bases, and 4 bases stayed unmatched. The germline CDR1 and CDR2 sequences are SGHRS and YFSETQ. CDR3 length: 14 residues. In nucleotides, the CDR3 is TGCGCCAGCAGCGTACAGGGGATTAATGAAAAACTGTTTTTT. This codes for CASSVQGINEKLFF. The complete variable domain, with remaining parts taken from reference TRBV5-1 and TRBJ1-4, reads KAGVTQTPRYLIKTRGQQVTLSCSPISGHRSVSWYQQTPGQGLQFLFEYFSETQRNKGNFPGRFSGRQFSNSRSEMNVSTLELGDSALYLCASSVQGINEKLFFGSGTQLSVL.

This clone showed up just a few times. This chain connects TRBV7-2 to TRBJ1-2; no clear D gene. Germline assignment: CDR1 SGHTA and CDR2 FQGNSA. With 3 bases removed from V and 4 bases from J, the gap between germline ends came to 6 bases. The CDR3 runs 12 residues. CDR3 in amino acids: CASSFISYGYTF. CDR3 bases: TGTGCCAGCAGCTTTATTAGCTATGGCTACACCTTC.

J is TRBJ2-1 and V is TRBV28; D perhaps matches TRBD1 (5 bases). In germline, CDR1 is MDHEN, CDR2 SYDVKM. CDR3 size: 16 residues. V gave up 6 bases and J gave up 0 bases, with 15 bases separating them. The DNA of the CDR3 is TGTGCCAGCAGCCTAGGGGTATTAAGCTCCTACAATGAGCAGTTCTTC. Its translation is CASSLGVLSSYNEQFF.

This clone appeared a single time. This rearrangement joins TRBV4-1 to TRBJ2-5; tentatively, D is TRBD2 (5 bases). V was cut by 4 bases and J by 7 bases, with 19 bases left in between. Per the germline V gene, CDR1 is MGHRA and CDR2 is YSYEKL. The CDR3 has 15 residues. The CDR3 reads CASSRGQSGSGTQYF. For the CDR3, the DNA is TGCGCCAGCAGCCGAGGTCAATCGGGGTCGGGGACCCAGTACTTC.

To note about this clone: Germline and junction disagree at one end, which may indicate a read error. The V and J genes are TRBV7-9 and TRBJ1-2; the match to TRBD1 covers 10 bases. CDR1 is SEHNR and CDR2 is FQNEAQ in the germline V gene (reference sequence). The CDR3 is 16 residues long. CDR3 amino acids: CSSSSGQGVEHYGYTF. The CDR3 DNA is TGTTCCAGCAGCTCAGGACAGGGGGTGGAGCACTATGGCTACACCTTC.

The chain combines TRBV27 with TRBJ2-7; 7 bases are shared with TRBD2. J was trimmed by 2 bases and V by 2 bases; bases with no gene match: 3. Germline CDR1 and CDR2: MNHEY and SMNVEV (reference sequence). The CDR3 is 14 amino acids. Here the CDR3 reads CASSLAGETYEQYF. For the CDR3, the DNA is TGTGCCAGCAGTTTAGCGGGGGAAACCTACGAGCAGTACTTC.

This clone was seen once. The chain joins TRBV2 to TRBJ1-1, with 7 bases that match TRBD1. The germline V gene has CDR1 SNHLY and CDR2 FYNNEI. J lost 0 bases, V lost 5 bases, and 6 bases had no gene match. The CDR3 runs to 15 residues. The CDR3 DNA sequence: TGTGCCAGCAGTCCCCAGGGGGTGGTGAACACTGAAGCTTTCTTT. Its protein product is CASSPQGVVNTEAFF.

This rearrangement joins TRBV5-6 to TRBJ2-5; D remains ambiguous. The end of the DNA is better explained by TRBJ2-7, so the J call may be wrong. The germline gives CDR1 SGHDT, CDR2 YYEEEE. This CDR3 contains 14 residues. The CDR3 is CASSLGVYTYEQYF. CDR3 DNA sequence: TGTGCCAGCAGCTTGGGCGTTTATACCTACGAGCAGTACTTC.

The chain employs TRBV6-1 and TRBJ1-3; D ambiguous. V dropped 6 bases and J dropped 2 bases, with 5 bases sitting between them. This CDR3 has 12 amino acids. In germline, CDR1 is MNHNS, CDR2 SASEGT. CDR3 loop: CASRPAGNTIYF. The CDR3 DNA reads TGTGCCAGCAGGCCAGCTGGAAACACCATATATTTT.

The V gene is TRBV9, the J gene TRBJ2-7; 8 bases line up with TRBD1. V lost 2 bases and J lost 3; bases outside the gene matches: 4. Germline CDR1 SGDLS, CDR2 YYNGEE. The CDR3 sequence is 14 residues long. The CDR3 region is CASSVGTGLYEQYF. In DNA, the CDR3 is TGTGCCAGCAGCGTCGGGACAGGCCTCTACGAGCAGTACTTC.

This sequence joins TRBV6-1 and TRBJ2-1; D is possibly TRBD1 (6 bases). The CDR3 is 13 amino acids. Germline lookup yields CDR1 MNHNS and CDR2 SASEGT. V gave up 6 bases and J gave up 4 bases, with 10 bases separating them. DNA of the CDR3: TGTGCCAGCAGAGGACAGCAATACAATGAGCAGTTCTTC. It codes for CASRGQQYNEQFF.

The rearrangement joins TRBV19 to TRBJ2-2; 10 bases map to TRBD2. V was clipped by 3 bases and J by 0 bases; unmatched bases: 1. Germline V gene data show CDR1 as LNHDA and CDR2 as SQIVND (reference sequence). This CDR3 contains 16 residues. The CDR3 protein is CASSISGGTNTGELFF. In DNA form, the CDR3 reads TGTGCCAGTAGTATTAGCGGGGGGACGAACACCGGGGAGCTGTTTTTT. Full variable domain (missing parts from reference TRBV19 and TRBJ2-2): DGGITQSPKYLFRKEGQNVTLSCEQNLNHDAMYWYRQDPGQGLRLIYYSQIVNDFQKGDIAEGYSVSREKKESFPLTVTSAQKNPTAFYLCASSISGGTNTGELFFGEGSRLTVL.

The chain recombines TRBV7-9 with TRBJ1-4; the D gene is possibly TRBD1 (6 bases). Germline V gene sequence: CDR1 SEHNR, CDR2 FQNEAQ (reference sequence). This CDR3 has 14 amino acids. V shed 5 bases and J shed 8 bases, with 15 bases lying between them. The CDR3 coding sequence is TGTGCCAGCAGCGCGGCAGGGGAAGGGGAAAAACTGTTTTTT. Its protein is CASSAAGEGEKLFF.

The chain joins TRBV5-6 to TRBJ2-7; D unresolved. This CDR3 has 11 residues. V gave up 4 bases and J gave up 5 bases, with 7 bases separating them. Per the germline V gene, CDR1 is SGHDT and CDR2 is YYEEEE. The CDR3 spells CASSHIDEQYF. In DNA, the CDR3 is TGTGCCAGCAGCCACATCGACGAGCAGTACTTC. The whole variable domain, remainder taken from reference TRBV5-6 and TRBJ2-7, is DAGVTQSPTHLIKTRGQQVTLRCSPKSGHDTVSWYQQALGQGPQFIFQYYEEEERQRGNFPDRFSGHQFPNYSSELNVNALLLGDSALYLCASSHIDEQYFGPGTRLTVT.

This chain connects TRBV7-9 to TRBJ1-1, with a tentative D call TRBD1 (5 bases). This CDR3 has 14 residues. The V gene lost 6 bases and the J gene lost 2 bases, with 13 bases spanning the gap. Germline V gives CDR1 SEHNR, CDR2 FQNEAQ (reference sequence). The CDR3 region has the DNA TGTGCCAGCAGTTGGGGGGGGACTAACACTGAAGCTTTCTTT. Translating it yields CASSWGGTNTEAFF.